The 17 T cell receptor beta chains presented below share a single source sample, sequenced in a study of T cells in Graves' hyperthyroidism and ophthalmopathy. Amplification yielded TCR beta CDR3 regions, with RNA transcripts as the source. TCR CDR3 regions were first amplified by RT-PCR with HTBI primers. TCRdb used MiXCR to reprocess the multiplex PCR reads, holding one entry per CDR3 protein. The repertoire holds 250,000 to 300,000 distinct CDR3 sequences, with about an eighth as singletons. The sample was blood. The receptors stem from a woman aged 25 to 39 with Graves' hyperthyroidism that later progressed to Graves' ophthalmopathy.

This sequence joins TRBV7-9 and TRBJ2-1; 7 bases are shared with TRBD2. The germline gives CDR1 SEHNR, CDR2 FQNEAQ (reference sequence). V shed 5 bases and J 8 bases; nucleotides not matched to a gene: 15. The CDR3 is 16 residues long. CDR3 in DNA: TGTGCCAGCAGCCCGAGGACTGGCGGGAGAGGGGATGAGCAGTTCTTC. Its protein product is CASSPRTGGRGDEQFF.

Ten or more counts support this clonotype. The chain couples TRBV27 to TRBJ1-2; TRBD1 aligns across 7 bases. Germline values: CDR1 MNHEY, CDR2 SMNVEV (reference sequence). The CDR3 is 14 residues long. V trimming: 5 bases; J trimming: 5 bases; junction bases outside the gene matches: 8. CDR3 in DNA: TGTGCCAGCAGTCCGGAATTGACAGGGTATGGCTACACCTTC. Encoded protein: CASSPELTGYGYTF.

The chain couples TRBV11-3 to TRBJ2-7, with D tentatively TRBD1 (5 bases). The J call is doubtful: the DNA matches TRBJ2-1 better. Germline lookup yields CDR1 SGHNT and CDR2 YENEEA. CDR3 size: 14 residues. CDR3 nucleotides: TGTGCCAGCAGCTTACAAGGGGCCGGCTACGAGCAGTTCTTC. Translation gives CASSLQGAGYEQFF.

The chain recombines TRBV9 with TRBJ2-7, with D possibly being TRBD2 (5 bases). In germline, CDR1 is SGDLS, CDR2 YYNGEE. This CDR3 contains 14 residues. Trimming removed 4 bases at V and 0 bases at J, with 11 bases between. This chain's CDR3 is CASSTFAGSYEQYF. In DNA form, the CDR3 reads TGTGCCAGCAGCACTTTCGCGGGCTCCTACGAGCAGTACTTC.

The chain joins TRBV20-1 to TRBJ2-7, with 13 bases identical to TRBD2. CDR3 size: 15 residues. With V trimmed by 3 bases and J by 4 bases, 6 bases remained unmatched. Germline-derived CDR1 and CDR2 are DFQATT and SNEGSKA (reference sequence). CDR3: CSARRLAGGRYEQYF. The CDR3 nucleotides read TGCAGTGCTAGGCGACTAGCGGGAGGCCGATACGAGCAGTACTTC.

There are many counts of this clonotype. This chain connects TRBV7-9 to TRBJ1-2; TRBD1 aligns across 7 bases. The CDR3 spans 16 residues. The germline gives CDR1 SEHNR, CDR2 FQNEAQ (reference sequence). The junction had 7 bases not matched to a gene; V was cut back by 2 bases and J by 1 base. CDR3 amino acids: CASSLPLGQNNYGYTF. In DNA, the CDR3 is TGTGCCAGCAGCTTACCGTTGGGACAGAATAACTATGGCTACACCTTC.

The rearrangement uses TRBV7-2 and TRBJ1-5; D is possibly TRBD1 (5 bases). The CDR3 extends over 15 amino acids. Trimming left V 3 bases short and J 3 bases short, with 12 bases between. CDR1 is SGHTA, CDR2 FQGNSA, per germline. CDR3 coding DNA: TGTGCCAGCAGCTTTGGGGGAGGGCCCAATCAGCCCCAGCATTTT. This sequence encodes CASSFGGGPNQPQHF.

This clonotype was counted ten times or more. In DNA form, the CDR3 reads TGTGCCAGTAGCCGTGGACTAGCGGAGGGGAATTACAATGAGCAGTTCTTC. It encodes CASSRGLAEGNYNEQFF. J is TRBJ2-1 and V is TRBV19; TRBD2 agrees at 10 bases. The CDR3 totals 17 residues. The ends lost 6 bases at V and 4 bases at J; junction bases unmatched: 12. CDR1 and CDR2 from the germline V gene are LNHDA and SQIVND (reference sequence).

This clonotype was seen at least ten times. This chain connects TRBV2 to TRBJ1-1, with unresolved D. The CDR3 consists of 15 residues. Trimming shortened V by 3 bases and J by 1 base, and 12 bases separated the two germline ends. The germline gives CDR1 SNHLY, CDR2 FYNNEI. CDR3 residues: CASSDDGRPNTEAFF. The DNA for the CDR3 is TGTGCCAGCAGTGATGACGGGCGCCCGAACACTGAAGCTTTCTTT.

The sample holds a few counts of this clonotype. This chain links TRBV6-6 with TRBJ2-1; D is undetermined. Germline loops: CDR1 MNHNY, CDR2 SVGAGI (reference sequence). V was trimmed by 0 bases and J by 6 bases, leaving 12 bases between them. This CDR3 region has 15 residues. Here the CDR3 reads CASSYSGSHRNEQFF. The CDR3 nucleotides are TGTGCCAGCAGTTACTCGGGTTCCCATCGCAATGAGCAGTTCTTC.

This clonotype appeared many times. The chain couples TRBV20-1 to TRBJ2-1, with TRBD2 identical over 9 bases. The CDR3 runs 17 residues. The junction had 8 bases not matched to a gene; V was cut back by 0 bases and J by 2 bases. Looked up from germline, CDR1 is DFQATT and CDR2 is SNEGSKA (reference sequence). CDR3 in DNA: TGCAGTGCTAGAGATTTTAGCGGGAGAAGGGCCTACAATGAGCAGTTCTTC. This sequence encodes CSARDFSGRRAYNEQFF.

This clonotype has ten or more counts. Here the CDR3 DNA reads TGTGCCAGCAGCTACCGGGACAACCCCTACGAGCAGTACTTC. It encodes CASSYRDNPYEQYF. The chain employs TRBV7-2 and TRBJ2-7; tentatively, D is TRBD1 (6 bases). Germline V gene data show CDR1 as SGHTA and CDR2 as FQGNSA. V was shortened by 4 bases and J by 2 bases, with 12 bases between the two germline ends. The CDR3 has 14 residues.

This clonotype has just a few counts. A much larger clone sits a single nucleotide away, making a read error possible. Lacking the conserved final phenylalanine or tryptophan, this CDR3 likely reflects a read error. The chain links TRBV30 to TRBJ2-7; D might be TRBD1 (6 bases). Trimming cost V 3 bases and J 5 bases, with 26 bases left between them. CDR3 size: 17 residues. Germline loops: CDR1 GTSNPN, CDR2 SVGIG (reference sequence). The CDR3 coding sequence is TGTGCCTGGAGCGGTCCGGGAACAGGGACCCTAGGCAACGAGCAGTACCTC. It is translated as CAWSGPGTGTLGNEQYL.

This rearrangement joins TRBV18 to TRBJ1-1; 9 positions agree with TRBD1. This CDR3 contains 16 residues. Trimming cost V 2 bases and J 3 bases; bases outside gene matches: 7. Germline-derived CDR1 and CDR2 are KGHSH and LQKENI. The CDR3 protein is CASSPRRDRADTEAFF. The CDR3 DNA sequence: TGTGCCAGCTCACCAAGACGGGACAGGGCTGACACTGAAGCTTTCTTT.

This clonotype has a count of ten or more. The chain has TRBV6-6 and TRBJ2-1, with 11 bases lining up with TRBD2. There are 15 residues in the CDR3. Unmatched junction bases numbered 4, after V lost 2 bases and J lost 7 bases. Germline V gives CDR1 MNHNY, CDR2 SVGAGI (reference sequence). This CDR3 is CASSYASGRWNEQFF. CDR3 nucleotide sequence: TGTGCCAGCAGTTACGCTAGCGGGAGGTGGAATGAGCAGTTCTTC.

This chain joins TRBV7-8 and TRBJ1-4, with 8 nucleotides matching TRBD1. The germline V gene has CDR1 SGHVS and CDR2 FQNEAQ. The CDR3 sequence is 15 residues long. V trimming: 2 bases; J trimming: 4 bases; junction bases outside the gene matches: 3. The chain's CDR3 is CASSLQGANNEKLFF. The CDR3 DNA follows: TGTGCCAGCAGCTTACAGGGGGCGAATAATGAAAAACTGTTTTTT.

In its sample, this clonotype was seen a few times. This chain links TRBV5-1 with TRBJ2-1; 7 bases map to TRBD2. This CDR3 comprises 16 residues. Germline CDR1 SGHRS, CDR2 YFSETQ. After removal of 3 bases from V and 3 bases from J, the junction contained 9 bases not matched to a gene. CDR3 coding DNA: TGCGCCAGCAGCTATGCATCTAGCGGTTACTACAATGAGCAGTTCTTC. This codes for CASSYASSGYYNEQFF.